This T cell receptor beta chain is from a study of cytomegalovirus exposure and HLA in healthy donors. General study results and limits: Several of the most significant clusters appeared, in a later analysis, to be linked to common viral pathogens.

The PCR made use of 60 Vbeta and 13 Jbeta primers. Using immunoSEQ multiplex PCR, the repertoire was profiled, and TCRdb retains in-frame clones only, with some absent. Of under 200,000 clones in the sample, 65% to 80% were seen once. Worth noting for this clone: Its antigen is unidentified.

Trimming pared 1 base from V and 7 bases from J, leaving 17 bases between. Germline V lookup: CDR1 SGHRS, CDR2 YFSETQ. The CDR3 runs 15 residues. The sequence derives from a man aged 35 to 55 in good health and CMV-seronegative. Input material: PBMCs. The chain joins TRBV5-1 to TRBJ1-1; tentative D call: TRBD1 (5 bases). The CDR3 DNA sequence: TGCGCCAGCAGCTTGTCGGGGAGGGACCCGAGTGAAGCTTTCTTT. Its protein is CASSLSGRDPSEAFF.